This T cell receptor beta chain was sequenced during a study of T cells in Graves' hyperthyroidism and ophthalmopathy. Study-level results: Blood samples included most of the expanded thyroid clonotypes exceeding 0.001.

It was RNA transcripts that yielded the amplified TCR beta CDR3 regions. An initial round of RT-PCR targeting the TCR CDR3 relied on the HTBI primer set. One entry per CDR3 protein results from TCRdb running MiXCR on the multiplex PCR reads. The sample holds about 380,000 distinct CDR3 sequences, roughly 14% seen once. Ophthalmopathy patients showed a Clinical Activity Score of at least 3, NOSPECS grade of at least 4 and duration under 3 months. For the diagnoses, clinical symptoms, serum thyroxine and TRAb, thyroid ultrasound and orbital computed tomography were used. An approximately 10 ml volume of fresh peripheral blood provided the PBMCs. In this sample, this clonotype turned up many times. Its antigen is unidentified. In germline, CDR1 is SGHAT, CDR2 FQNNGV. V was clipped by 6 bases and J by 4 bases; unmatched bases: 5. This CDR3 is 13 amino acids long.

This chain connects TRBV11-2 to TRBJ2-5; 7 positions match TRBD1. Input material: blood. This TCR was sampled from a young woman with Graves' ophthalmopathy. The CDR3 nucleotides read TGTGCCAGCAGGAGGGGGCGCGCAGAGACCCAGTACTTC. Its translation is CASRRGRAETQYF.